This TCR beta chain came from a study of memory CD4+ T cells and cytomegalovirus serostatus. Study information: Of the healthy Belgian adults, 9 or 10 were CMV seropositive and approximately 24 seronegative.

Points from the study as a whole: Of under 200 reported CMV TCRbeta sequences, about 70 were found in memory CD4+ repertoires. The CMV-associated TCR signature appears largely within the CD4+ memory repertoire.

The sort gate was single viable CD3+CD4+CD8-CD45RO+ cells for memory CD4+ T cells. Total CD4+ T cells were enriched by CD4 positive selection. A remark on this clone: As yet, its antigen is unknown.

This CDR3 region has 12 residues. Germline CDR1 is ENHRY and CDR2 is SYGVKD. Trimming stripped 0 bases from V and 6 bases from J, with 3 bases between. Here immunoSEQ multiplex PCR was the method, and the copy in TCRdb shows in-frame clones only, minus some. This table has about 56,000 clones, about 80% appearing once. This chain connects TRBV10-3 to TRBJ1-5; no reliable D call. Sequencing input: memory CD4+ T cells from blood. This clonotype was sampled from an adult in good health and CMV-seronegative. The CDR3 loop is CAISESGQPQHF. In nucleotides, the CDR3 is TGTGCCATCAGTGAGTCTGGTCAGCCCCAGCATTTT.